Below are 20 T cell receptor beta chains sequenced from a single sample in a study of beta chain features in type 1 diabetes. Findings and caveats of the study: Shorter TCRB CDR3s, moderately but significantly so, were found in Type 1 diabetes patients in all four CD4+ subsets.

Their cognate antigens are unknown. The study reverse transcribed the entire isolated RNA, so it sequenced expressed TCRB transcripts. TCRdb's copy holds only in-frame clones and misses some; the assay was immunoSEQ multiplex PCR. The table has some 640,000 clones, around an eighth seen once; the top ten hold 0.035% to 0.045%. The sequencing input was naive CD4+ T cells from blood. The receptors shown here come from a man younger than 30 with type 1 diabetes.

In this sample, this clone turned up a few times. V gene TRBV30 combines with J gene TRBJ1-1; D might be TRBD1 (6 bases). CDR1 GTSNPN and CDR2 SVGIG come from the germline V gene (reference sequence). This CDR3 region has 12 residues. V lost 6 bases to trimming and J lost 4 bases, with 12 bases between them. The CDR3 DNA sequence: TGTGCCTGTGGGGGGGCGACCACTGAAGCTTTCTTT. Protein sequence: CACGGATTEAFF.

This clone appeared a few times. The genes are TRBV2 and TRBJ2-2; 7 nucleotides align to TRBD1. Germline trimming cut 3 bases from V and 0 bases from J; bases unmatched to any gene: 1. The germline CDR1 and CDR2 sequences are SNHLY and FYNNEI. The CDR3 has 15 amino acids. CDR3 sequence: CASSDDRANTGELFF. DNA of the CDR3: TGTGCCAGCAGTGACGACAGGGCGAACACCGGGGAGCTGTTTTTT.

This clone showed up just a few times. The genes are TRBV2 and TRBJ1-3; D ambiguous. There are 16 residues in the CDR3. The germline V gene encodes CDR1 SNHLY and CDR2 FYNNEI. V lost 2 bases and J 4 bases, leaving 15 bases between the germline ends. CDR3 region: CASSETEALSGNTIYF. The CDR3 coding sequence is TGTGCCAGCAGTGAAACGGAGGCCCTTTCAGGAAACACCATATATTTT. Variable domain in full (rest from reference TRBV2 and TRBJ1-3): EPEVTQTPSHQVTQMGQEVILRCVPISNHLYFYWYRQILGQKVEFLVSFYNNEISEKSEIFDDQFSVERPDGSNFTLKIRSTKLEDSAMYFCASSETEALSGNTIYFGEGSWLTVV.

The chain combines TRBV11-2 with TRBJ2-7; TRBD1 might be the D (5 bases). Germline-derived CDR1 and CDR2 are SGHAT and FQNNGV. V lost 5 bases to trimming and J lost 3 bases, with 11 bases between them. This CDR3 is built from 13 residues. This CDR3 is CASSPDRFYEQYF. CDR3 coding DNA: TGTGCCAGCAGCCCAGACAGATTCTACGAGCAGTACTTC.

This rearrangement joins TRBV30 to TRBJ2-2, with 7 bases aligning to TRBD1. This CDR3 spans 16 amino acids. V was clipped by 3 bases and J by 2 bases; unmatched bases: 9. Looked up from germline, CDR1 is GTSNPN and CDR2 is SVGIG (reference sequence). CDR3 loop: CAWRLPGTANTGELFF. CDR3 bases: TGTGCCTGGAGACTCCCCGGGACAGCTAACACCGGGGAGCTGTTTTTT.

On this clone itself: Relative to the germline gene, one junction end is altered; a read error may explain this. J is TRBJ1-1 and V is TRBV6-5; 9 positions match TRBD1. Per germline, CDR1 MNHEY and CDR2 SVGAGI. The CDR3 extends over 15 amino acids. As DNA, the CDR3 is TGTGCCAGCACTTACAGGGGGCGAGCTTACACTGAAGCTTTCTTT. It translates to CASTYRGRAYTEAFF.

This clone has more than one count but fewer than ten. The chain joins TRBV19 to TRBJ1-5; 7 bases map to TRBD1. Trimming removed 6 bases from V and 2 bases from J; junction bases left unmatched: 4. Germline CDR1 is LNHDA and CDR2 is SQIVND (reference sequence). The CDR3 totals 14 residues. Here the CDR3 reads CASSDTGGNQPQHF. In DNA form, the CDR3 reads TGTGCCAGTAGCGACACAGGGGGCAATCAGCCCCAGCATTTT.

This clone was recorded once. The chain employs TRBV4-1 and TRBJ1-5; a possible D gene is TRBD1 (6 bases). The CDR3 sequence is 15 residues long. The germline V gene encodes CDR1 MGHRA and CDR2 YSYEKL. V dropped 0 bases and J dropped 7 bases, with 13 bases sitting between them. The CDR3 nucleotides read TGCGCCAGCAGCCAAGATCCGGCAGGGGTCCAGCCCCAGCATTTT. Amino acids: CASSQDPAGVQPQHF.

The V gene is TRBV6-5, the J gene TRBJ2-7; weak D call: TRBD1 (5 bases). V was trimmed by 2 bases and J by 6 bases, leaving 11 bases between them. The CDR3 loop spans 13 amino acids. Germline V gene data show CDR1 as MNHEY and CDR2 as SVGAGI. The CDR3 coding sequence is TGTGCCAGCAGTTACCGACAGCTGGGCGAGCAGTACTTC. It is translated as CASSYRQLGEQYF.

V and J are TRBV18 and TRBJ2-2; D may match TRBD1 or TRBD2 (5 bases each). CDR1 and CDR2 from the germline V gene are KGHSH and LQKENI. Deletions cut 3 bases from V and 2 bases from J, with 13 bases between. This CDR3 has 16 residues. The CDR3 spells CASSPSSGRNTGELFF. DNA of the CDR3: TGTGCCAGCTCACCCTCGTCAGGGAGAAACACCGGGGAGCTGTTTTTT.

CDR3 in amino acids: CAWSRQAVSEKLFF. The CDR3, as DNA: TGTGCCTGGAGTCGACAGGCTGTCTCAGAAAAACTGTTTTTT. The V and J genes are TRBV30 and TRBJ1-4; D might be TRBD1 (6 bases). CDR1 is GTSNPN and CDR2 is SVGIG in the germline V gene (reference sequence). Trimming took off 2 bases at V and 8 bases at J, with 15 bases between the two ends. This CDR3 comprises 14 residues.

The gene calls are TRBV7-2 and TRBJ2-5; no firm D call. Trimming left V 5 bases short and J 2 bases short, with 9 bases between. The CDR3 contains 13 residues. The V gene's germline CDR1 is SGHTA and CDR2 FQGNSA. As DNA, the CDR3 is TGTGCCAGCAGCCCGTCCTGGCAAGAGACCCAGTACTTC. It encodes CASSPSWQETQYF. Filled out from reference TRBV7-2 and TRBJ2-5, the complete variable domain reads GAGVSQSPSNKVTEKGKDVELRCDPISGHTALYWYRQSLGQGLEFLIYFQGNSAPDKSGLPSDRFSAERTGGSVSTLTIQRTQQEDSAVYLCASSPSWQETQYFGPGTRLLVL.

This chain links TRBV20-1 with TRBJ2-3; D unclear. The CDR3 is made up of 10 amino acids. CDR1 DFQATT and CDR2 SNEGSKA come from the germline V gene (reference sequence). V lost 5 bases and J 6 bases, leaving 6 bases between the germline ends. Here the CDR3 reads CSAWADTQYF. CDR3 sequence (DNA): TGCAGTGCTTGGGCCGATACGCAGTATTTT.

The chain recombines TRBV30 with TRBJ1-2; TRBD1 might be the D (5 bases). The CDR3 covers 10 residues. Germline lookup yields CDR1 GTSNPN and CDR2 SVGIG (reference sequence). The CDR3 region is CGMGVYGYTF. The CDR3 nucleotides read TGTGGGATGGGGGTTTATGGCTACACCTTC.

V is TRBV19 and J is TRBJ1-1; possibly TRBD1 for D (5 bases). Germline loops: CDR1 LNHDA, CDR2 SQIVND (reference sequence). CDR3 length: 14 amino acids. Trimming pared 3 bases from V and 6 bases from J, leaving 14 bases between. The CDR3 coding sequence is TGTGCCAGTAGTATTGAAGGGGATCGGGCTGAAGCTTTCTTT. Its protein product is CASSIEGDRAEAFF. The entire variable domain, with the rest obtained from reference TRBV19 and TRBJ1-1, is as follows: DGGITQSPKYLFRKEGQNVTLSCEQNLNHDAMYWYRQDPGQGLRLIYYSQIVNDFQKGDIAEGYSVSREKKESFPLTVTSAQKNPTAFYLCASSIEGDRAEAFFGQGTRLTVV.

This clone was counted a few times. The CDR3 bases are TGTGCCAGCAGCTATCTGCCAGGGGGAGAGACCCAGTACTTC. Protein: CASSYLPGGETQYF. This chain connects TRBV7-9 to TRBJ2-5; TRBD1 matches 7 bases. Per the germline V gene, CDR1 is SEHNR and CDR2 is FQNEAQ (reference sequence). The CDR3 contains 14 residues. The J segment lost 4 bases and the V segment lost 4 bases, leaving 6 bases of the junction unmatched.

This clone was seen a few times. V gene TRBV5-4 combines with J gene TRBJ1-2; D is perhaps TRBD1 (6 bases). The CDR3 runs to 12 residues. Germline CDR1 and CDR2: SGHNT and YYREEE (reference sequence). The V gene lost 4 bases and the J gene lost 4 bases, with 8 bases spanning the gap. DNA for the CDR3: TGTGCCAGCAGCGAGACAGGCTATGGCTACACCTTC. It yields the protein CASSETGYGYTF.

This clone was counted only a few times. The genes are TRBV5-1 and TRBJ2-6; possibly TRBD1 for D (5 bases). V lost 4 bases to trimming and J lost 2 bases, with 10 bases between them. CDR3 length: 15 residues. The germline gives CDR1 SGHRS, CDR2 YFSETQ. In nucleotides, the CDR3 is TGCGCCAGCAGCCTAGGGGTTACTGGGGCCAACGTCCTGACTTTC. Protein: CASSLGVTGANVLTF.

The J gene is TRBJ1-5, the V gene TRBV30; D gene uncertain. Trimming took 4 bases from V and 2 from J, leaving 9 bases between them. The CDR3 loop spans 13 amino acids. The germline gives CDR1 GTSNPN, CDR2 SVGIG (reference sequence). This CDR3 is CAWTISGNQPQHF. The CDR3, as DNA: TGTGCCTGGACGATATCTGGCAATCAGCCCCAGCATTTT.

This chain uses TRBV6-6 with TRBJ2-7; TRBD2 matches at 12 bases. V lost 6 bases, J lost 2 bases, and 8 bases stayed unmatched. CDR1 is MNHNY and CDR2 is SVGAGI in the germline V gene (reference sequence). The CDR3 has 16 residues. The CDR3 spells CASSPPGLAGTYEQYF. The CDR3 coding sequence is TGTGCCAGCAGCCCCCCGGGACTAGCGGGTACCTACGAGCAGTACTTC.